This entry lists 19 T cell receptor beta chains sequenced from one sample in a study of blood T cell repertoires in COVID-19. Data came from immunoSEQ multiplex PCR; TCRdb stores just in-frame clones and leaves some out. The data contain about 430,000 clones, about 88% of them singletons. Sequenced material: PBMCs or T cells enriched from blood (not recorded which). The receptor set was obtained from a woman younger than 30 who had been exposed to COVID-19.

This clone appeared once. The chain has TRBV14 and TRBJ2-7, with D perhaps matching TRBD1 (5 bases). The CDR3 spans 14 residues. V lost 4 bases and J lost 0, with 10 bases in between. In germline, CDR1 is SGHDN, CDR2 FVKESK. Here the CDR3 DNA reads TGTGCCAGCAGCCGACAGATTAGCTCCTACGAGCAGTACTTC. Translating it yields CASSRQISSYEQYF.

This chain connects TRBV27 to TRBJ2-5, with TRBD1 matching over 8 bases. CDR1 is MNHEY and CDR2 is SMNVEV in the germline V gene (reference sequence). Losses at the gene ends were 2 bases for V and 1 base for J; bases not matched to a gene: 3. The CDR3 spans 15 residues. CDR3 region: CASSLGQGLQETQYF. DNA for the CDR3: TGTGCCAGCAGTTTAGGACAGGGCCTCCAAGAGACCCAGTACTTC.

A single count supports this clone. The chain has TRBV4-1 and TRBJ2-2; D perhaps matches TRBD2 (6 bases). The germline gives CDR1 MGHRA, CDR2 YSYEKL. The CDR3 extends over 17 amino acids. The V gene lost 3 bases and the J gene lost 5 bases, with 19 bases spanning the gap. For the CDR3, the DNA is TGCGCCAGCAGCCATATTGGGGCGGGAAGCGGTACCGGGGAGCTGTTTTTT. Translation gives CASSHIGAGSGTGELFF.

This chain connects TRBV2 to TRBJ2-1; D uncertain. This CDR3 spans 13 amino acids. Germline lookup yields CDR1 SNHLY and CDR2 FYNNEI. V was pared by 7 bases and J by 5 bases, with 12 bases between. CDR3 in DNA: TGTGCCAGCAAGGAGACGAATGACAATGAGCAGTTCTTC. Translating it yields CASKETNDNEQFF.

For the CDR3, the DNA is TGTGCCAGTAGTCTAGCCGGGACAGGGCATGGAAACACCATATATTTT. This encodes CASSLAGTGHGNTIYF. The V and J genes are TRBV19 and TRBJ1-3; 9 bases fit TRBD1. CDR1 is LNHDA and CDR2 is SQIVND in the germline V gene (reference sequence). This CDR3 contains 16 residues. V lost 5 bases to trimming and J lost 3 bases; unmatched junction nucleotides: 8.

J is TRBJ2-3 and V is TRBV5-8; TRBD1 matches 7 bases. The CDR3 contains 14 residues. V lost 3 bases and J lost 2; bases outside the gene matches: 3. Germline V gene data show CDR1 as SGHTS and CDR2 as YDEGEE. CDR3 sequence reads: CASSSDRPTDTQYF. Here the CDR3 DNA reads TGTGCCAGCAGCTCGGACAGGCCCACAGATACGCAGTATTTT.

Remarks on this clone: This sample also contains other DNA sequences that code for the same CDR3. The chain uses TRBV5-1 and TRBJ1-5; D may be TRBD1 (5 bases). This CDR3 comprises 13 residues. Per the germline V gene, CDR1 is SGHRS and CDR2 is YFSETQ. V was cut by 5 bases and J by 0 bases, with 6 bases left in between. CDR3 nucleotide sequence: TGCGCCAGCAGGACAGATAGCAATCAGCCCCAGCATTTT. Translating it yields CASRTDSNQPQHF.

The chain combines TRBV6-5 with TRBJ2-5; 9 nucleotides agree with TRBD1. Germline loops: CDR1 MNHEY, CDR2 SVGAGI. The CDR3 runs 16 residues. Trimming at V came to 0 bases and at J to 4 bases, leaving 6 bases not matched to a gene. The CDR3: CASSYSIRDRVETQYF. CDR3 DNA: TGTGCCAGCAGTTACTCGATTCGGGACAGGGTAGAGACCCAGTACTTC.

The chain employs TRBV28 and TRBJ2-4; D might be TRBD1 (6 bases). With 5 bases removed from V and 7 bases from J, the gap between germline ends came to 18 bases. The germline V gene encodes CDR1 MDHEN and CDR2 SYDVKM. The CDR3 consists of 15 residues. The CDR3 sequence: CASSPYRVEWNIQYF. The CDR3 DNA reads as TGTGCCAGCAGTCCTTACAGGGTAGAGTGGAACATTCAGTACTTC.

V is TRBV29-1 and J is TRBJ1-2; no clear D gene. Germline V gives CDR1 SQVTM, CDR2 ANQGSEA. Deletions cut 4 bases from V and 0 bases from J, with 9 bases between. The CDR3 extends over 13 amino acids. This chain's CDR3 is CSVAGSANYGYTF. In nucleotides, the CDR3 is TGCAGCGTTGCCGGCAGCGCTAACTATGGCTACACCTTC.

The rearrangement links TRBV6-2 or TRBV6-3 to TRBJ2-7; no clear D gene. Trimming pared 2 bases from V and 3 bases from J, leaving 8 bases between. This CDR3 contains 13 residues. The germline gives CDR1 MNHEY, CDR2 SVGEGT. CDR3 nucleotides: TGTGCCAGCAGTTACAGTTGGAGCTACGAGCAGTACTTC. This encodes CASSYSWSYEQYF.

The V gene is TRBV6-2 or TRBV6-3, the J gene TRBJ1-6; 9 bases align to TRBD1. The CDR3 extends over 16 amino acids. The germline gives CDR1 MNHEY, CDR2 SVGEGT. With V trimmed by 5 bases and J by 7 bases, 9 bases remained unmatched. The CDR3 DNA reads TGTGCCAGCAGTGTAGCCGACAGGGGGAAAAATTCACCCCTCCACTTT. Its protein product is CASSVADRGKNSPLHF.

CDR3 coding DNA: TGCGCCAGCAGCCCGGAGCCAGGGGGGACCTCCTCTGGAAACACCATATATTTT. Amino acid sequence: CASSPEPGGTSSGNTIYF. The chain uses TRBV5-1 and TRBJ1-3, with 7 positions matching TRBD1. V shed 4 bases, J shed 0 bases, and the junction held 13 bases outside the gene matches. The CDR3 sequence is 18 residues long. Per germline, CDR1 SGHRS and CDR2 YFSETQ.

The J gene is TRBJ2-3, the V gene TRBV3-1 (or the pseudogene TRBV3-2); 7 bases map to TRBD2. The germline V gene has CDR1 LGHDT and CDR2 YNNKEL (reference sequence). This CDR3 spans 15 amino acids. The V gene end was trimmed by 1 base and the J gene end by 3 bases; junction bases not matched to a gene: 4. For the CDR3, the DNA is TGTGCCAGCAGCCAAGTGCGGGGGATAACAGATACGCAGTATTTT. This encodes CASSQVRGITDTQYF.

In DNA, the CDR3 is TGTGCCTGGAACTTGGGGCGGAACACTGAAGCTTTCTTT. It codes for CAWNLGRNTEAFF. The chain recombines TRBV30 with TRBJ1-1; a weak D match, TRBD1 (5 bases). The V gene's germline CDR1 is GTSNPN and CDR2 SVGIG (reference sequence). This CDR3 comprises 13 residues. V lost 4 bases, J lost 1 base, and 10 bases lay in between.

V gene TRBV5-8 combines with J gene TRBJ2-7; TRBD1 matches 8 bases. With 2 bases clipped from V and 2 bases from J, the junction kept 3 bases outside the gene matches. The CDR3 spans 14 residues. Germline V gene data show CDR1 as SGHTS and CDR2 as YDEGEE. Here the CDR3 DNA reads TGTGCCAGCAGCTTCGGGACAGGCACCTACGAGCAGTACTTC. Translating it yields CASSFGTGTYEQYF.

The chain is built from TRBV10-3 and TRBJ1-1; 8 positions agree with TRBD1. With 6 bases clipped from V and 2 bases from J, the junction kept 5 bases outside the gene matches. CDR1 and CDR2 from the germline V gene are ENHRY and SYGVKD. CDR3 size: 14 residues. The CDR3 bases are TGTGCCATCAGCAGGACAGGGACCAACACTGAAGCTTTCTTT. This translates into CAISRTGTNTEAFF.

The chain employs TRBV7-9 and TRBJ2-7; 10 bases are a match to TRBD1. This CDR3 contains 15 residues. The junction had 7 bases not matched to a gene; V was cut back by 5 bases and J by 3 bases. The germline V gene has CDR1 SEHNR and CDR2 FQNEAQ (reference sequence). DNA of the CDR3: TGTGCCAGCAGCACGACGGACAGGGGGTTCTACGAGCAGTACTTC. It translates to CASSTTDRGFYEQYF.

The chain uses TRBV18 and TRBJ2-4; a possible D gene is TRBD2 (6 bases). This CDR3 region has 14 residues. Trimming cost V 2 bases and J 5 bases, with 10 bases left between them. Germline V lookup: CDR1 KGHSH, CDR2 LQKENI. The CDR3 sequence: CASSPGAGQNIQYF. The CDR3 DNA is TGTGCCAGCTCACCAGGTGCGGGGCAAAACATTCAGTACTTC.